This entry lists 22 T cell receptor beta chains sequenced from one sample in a study of blood T cells in healthy people across ages. The use of a sample-barcoded 5' primer and a J-beta primer mix characterized a second PCR of about 6 to 11 cycles. In TCRdb, the 5' RACE reads were re-called with MiXCR into one record per CDR3 protein. This sample yields 550,000 to 700,000 distinct CDR3 sequences, of which 27% are seen a single time; less than 20% belongs to the top ten. The sample comprised blood. The origin of the receptors is an older woman in good health.

This clonotype appeared many times. The rearrangement joins TRBV7-9 to TRBJ2-3; no reliable D call. CDR1 is SEHNR and CDR2 is FQNEAQ in the germline V gene (reference sequence). With 8 bases removed from V and 0 bases from J, the gap between germline ends came to 9 bases. The CDR3 length is 13 residues. The CDR3, as DNA: TGTGCCAGCTCACGCGACAGCACAGATACGCAGTATTTT. Translating gives CASSRDSTDTQYF.

There are a few counts of this clonotype. The chain links TRBV12-3 or TRBV12-4 to TRBJ1-2, with a weak D call TRBD1 (6 bases). The CDR3 is made up of 15 amino acids. V was trimmed by 5 bases and J by 6 bases, leaving 19 bases between them. Here the CDR3 reads CASSLTGAGTNGYTF. DNA for the CDR3: TGTGCCAGCAGTCTTACGGGGGCAGGGACAAATGGCTACACCTTC.

This clonotype was recorded a few times. This sequence joins TRBV28 and TRBJ2-5; D remains ambiguous. The end of the DNA fits TRBJ2-1 better, so the J call may be wrong. Germline-derived CDR1 and CDR2 are MDHEN and SYDVKM. The CDR3 has 14 residues. The chain's CDR3 is CASKAGSAHNEQFF. The CDR3 DNA is TGTGCCAGCAAAGCTGGGTCGGCACACAATGAGCAGTTCTTC.

The DNA of the CDR3 is TGCGCCAGCAGCAGGACAGGGTTGGAGACCCAGTACTTC. Amino acids: CASSRTGLETQYF. J is TRBJ2-5 and V is TRBV5-1, with TRBD1 identical over 8 bases. J lost 5 bases, V lost 4 bases, and 4 bases had no gene match. Germline CDR1 is SGHRS and CDR2 is YFSETQ. The CDR3 spans 13 residues. Combining the CDR3 with reference TRBV5-1 and TRBJ2-5 gives the whole variable domain KAGVTQTPRYLIKTRGQQVTLSCSPISGHRSVSWYQQTPGQGLQFLFEYFSETQRNKGNFPGRFSGRQFSNSRSEMNVSTLELGDSALYLCASSRTGLETQYFGPGTRLLVL.

A few counts support this clonotype. The gene calls are TRBV20-1 and TRBJ2-5; D tentatively fits TRBD1 or TRBD2 (5 bases each). V shed 0 bases and J shed 2 bases, with 10 bases lying between them. The CDR3 spans 14 residues. Germline lookup yields CDR1 DFQATT and CDR2 SNEGSKA (reference sequence). The CDR3: CSAREGRQQETQYF. The CDR3, as DNA: TGCAGTGCTAGAGAGGGACGACAGCAAGAGACCCAGTACTTC.

This clonotype was counted once. The rearrangement uses TRBV6-1 and TRBJ1-2; 9 nucleotides match TRBD1. The germline V gene encodes CDR1 MNHNS and CDR2 SASEGT. This CDR3 region has 14 residues. Trimming cost V 5 bases and J 7 bases; bases outside gene matches: 8. This chain's CDR3 is CASSLDRGSGGYTF. In DNA form, the CDR3 reads TGTGCCAGCAGTCTGGACAGGGGATCAGGTGGCTACACCTTC.

The chain couples TRBV7-2 to TRBJ2-5; 7 bases fit TRBD2. Germline V lookup: CDR1 SGHTA, CDR2 FQGNSA. Trimming removed 5 bases from V and 2 bases from J; junction bases left unmatched: 11. The CDR3 length is 16 residues. CDR3 in amino acids: CASSPRLAETQETQYF. CDR3 sequence (DNA): TGTGCCAGCAGCCCCCGTCTAGCGGAAACTCAAGAGACCCAGTACTTC.

There are a few counts of this clonotype. The CDR3 reads CSVRDRRDYGYTF. CDR3 in DNA: TGCAGTGTCAGAGACCGGAGGGACTATGGCTACACCTTC. The chain uses TRBV20-1 and TRBJ1-2; D is ambiguous. The germline V gene has CDR1 DFQATT and CDR2 SNEGSKA (reference sequence). The length of the CDR3 is 13 residues. Trimming shortened V by 7 bases and J by 3 bases, and 15 bases separated the two germline ends.

The CDR3 spells CASSLRGGQYQETQYF. CDR3 coding DNA: TGTGCCAGCAGTTTACGTGGGGGACAGTACCAAGAGACCCAGTACTTC. The chain employs TRBV27 and TRBJ2-5, with 7 bases matching TRBD1. V dropped 2 bases and J dropped 0; count of bases not matched to a gene: 6. This CDR3 comprises 16 residues. CDR1 and CDR2 (germline): MNHEY, SMNVEV (reference sequence).

This clonotype was counted a few times. Relative to the germline gene, one junction end is altered; a read error may explain this. The chain carries TRBV5-1 and TRBJ1-1; no reliable D call. The CDR3 length is 15 residues. Per the germline V gene, CDR1 is SGHRS and CDR2 is YFSETQ. CDR3 DNA: TGCGCCAGCAGCTTGATGGTCGACATGAACACTGGAGCTTTCTTT. This sequence encodes CASSLMVDMNTGAFF.

This clonotype showed up just a few times. The chain couples TRBV5-1 to TRBJ2-2, with 15 bases aligning to TRBD2. Germline-derived CDR1 and CDR2 are SGHRS and YFSETQ. V dropped 1 base and J dropped 9; count of bases not matched to a gene: 7. CDR3 size: 17 residues. The CDR3 spells CASSLSGLAGGPRELFF. As DNA, the CDR3 is TGCGCCAGCAGCTTGTCCGGACTAGCGGGGGGGCCTCGGGAGCTGTTTTTT.

A few counts support this clonotype. The V and J genes are TRBV27 and TRBJ1-5; the D gene is possibly TRBD1 (5 bases). The CDR3 has 15 residues. CDR1 and CDR2 from the germline V gene are MNHEY and SMNVEV (reference sequence). V lost 5 bases to trimming and J lost 2 bases, with 13 bases between them. CDR3 loop: CASSRGAVGNQPQHF. As DNA, the CDR3 is TGTGCCAGCAGTCGAGGGGCGGTGGGCAATCAGCCCCAGCATTTT.

The J gene is TRBJ2-3, the V gene TRBV7-3; D is undetermined. Trimming removed 2 bases from V and 5 bases from J, with 8 bases in between. The germline V gene has CDR1 SGHTA and CDR2 FQGTGA. The CDR3 loop spans 13 amino acids. The CDR3, as DNA: TGTGCCAGCAGCTTATTTGCCAGAGATACGCAGTATTTT. Translated, it gives CASSLFARDTQYF.

This clonotype was recorded at least ten times. The chain is built from TRBV7-9 and TRBJ2-7; D might be TRBD2 (6 bases). Germline CDR1 SEHNR, CDR2 FQNEAQ (reference sequence). V was pared by 1 base and J by 0 bases, with 10 bases between. The CDR3 totals 15 residues. CDR3 region: CASSLVAGSSYEQYF. The CDR3 coding sequence is TGTGCCAGCAGCTTAGTGGCGGGGAGCTCCTACGAGCAGTACTTC.

In this sample, this clonotype turned up once. The chain is built from TRBV7-9 and TRBJ2-3; 10 nucleotides align to TRBD2. Germline V gives CDR1 SEHNR, CDR2 FQNEAQ (reference sequence). The CDR3 spans 17 residues. V shed 5 bases and J 1 base; nucleotides not matched to a gene: 9. CDR3 nucleotide sequence: TGTGCCAGCAGCGCCGCTCTAGCGGGAGTTCGCACAGATACGCAGTATTTT. Protein sequence: CASSAALAGVRTDTQYF.

The chain employs TRBV4-3 and TRBJ2-2; no firm D call. Germline CDR1 and CDR2: LGHNA and YSLEER. The CDR3 consists of 14 residues. The V end was cut by 0 bases, the J end by 2 bases, with 4 bases between. CDR3 DNA: TGCGCCAGCAGCCAAGAACCAAACACCGGGGAGCTGTTTTTT. Protein sequence: CASSQEPNTGELFF.

The chain combines TRBV11-2 with TRBJ2-3; 12 nucleotides match TRBD2. The CDR3 extends over 18 amino acids. With V trimmed by 1 base and J by 1 base, 6 bases remained unmatched. CDR1 and CDR2 from the germline V gene are SGHAT and FQNNGV. The CDR3 sequence is CASSLAGTSGPGTDTQYF. The CDR3 nucleotides are TGTGCCAGCAGCTTAGCAGGGACTAGCGGGCCCGGCACAGATACGCAGTATTTT.

V is TRBV5-1 and J is TRBJ2-7; the match to TRBD1 covers 10 bases. The germline gives CDR1 SGHRS, CDR2 YFSETQ. The CDR3 is 15 residues long. V trimming: 3 bases; J trimming: 6 bases; junction bases outside the gene matches: 9. For the CDR3, the DNA is TGCGCCAGCAGCTCTAGAGGTGGGACAGGGGTCGAGCAGTACTTC. This translates into CASSSRGGTGVEQYF.

This clonotype was seen a few times. The gene calls are TRBV29-1 and TRBJ1-2; maybe TRBD1 (6 bases). Germline V gene lookup returns CDR1 SQVTM and CDR2 ANQGSEA. V was shortened by 6 bases and J by 2 bases, with 22 bases between the two germline ends. The CDR3 has 16 residues. The CDR3 reads CSVPRGGDRPNYGYTF. The CDR3, as DNA: TGCAGCGTCCCACGGGGGGGCGACAGGCCCAACTATGGCTACACCTTC.

This chain uses TRBV20-1 with TRBJ2-6, with D perhaps TRBD1 (6 bases). V gave up 5 bases and J gave up 2 bases, with 13 bases separating them. CDR1 DFQATT and CDR2 SNEGSKA come from the germline V gene (reference sequence). This CDR3 has 15 amino acids. CDR3 sequence (DNA): TGCAGTGCTCACACGTGGACAGCTGGGGCCAACGTCCTGACTTTC. Protein: CSAHTWTAGANVLTF.

This clonotype was recorded a few times. This rearrangement joins TRBV19 to TRBJ1-6; D gene unclear. The V gene's germline CDR1 is LNHDA and CDR2 SQIVND (reference sequence). V was trimmed by 7 bases and J by 2 bases, leaving 12 bases between them. CDR3 length: 15 residues. CDR3 nucleotide sequence: TGTGCCAGTACCGACCTGCTAACCTATAATTCACCCCTCCACTTT. Its protein is CASTDLLTYNSPLHF. The entire variable domain, with the rest obtained from reference TRBV19 and TRBJ1-6, is as follows: DGGITQSPKYLFRKEGQNVTLSCEQNLNHDAMYWYRQDPGQGLRLIYYSQIVNDFQKGDIAEGYSVSREKKESFPLTVTSAQKNPTAFYLCASTDLLTYNSPLHFGNGTRLTVT.

The chain has TRBV7-9 and TRBJ2-1; D is undetermined. V was clipped by 5 bases and J by 7 bases, with 15 bases between them. CDR3 length equals 14 residues. Germline CDR1 SEHNR, CDR2 FQNEAQ (reference sequence). In DNA form, the CDR3 reads TGTGCCAGCAGCCCCCTTGGTGGGTTGAATGAGCAGTTCTTC. Translating it yields CASSPLGGLNEQFF.